These 2 T cell receptor beta chains originate from one sample sequenced in a study of T cell changes during pregnancy in multiple sclerosis (dated by TCRdb to between 2018 and 2021). Library preparation employed the immunoSEQ multiplex PCR assay. TCRdb limited this immuneACCESS table to in-frame rearrangements with V and J called. A share of clones is missing; checked studies link under half to unresolved V genes, and the rest is unexplained. The sample table contains tens of thousands of clones; only one count was recorded for around 93% of them. About 3% of the sample belongs to the ten largest clones. The sample in question was CD8+ T cells from peripheral blood mononuclear cells, obtained in the second trimester of pregnancy. These receptors all stem from a female donor with multiple sclerosis, enrolled in a pregnancy study.

The rearrangement links TRBV5-6 to TRBJ2-7; 10 bases align to TRBD2. Germline CDR1 and CDR2: SGHDT and YYEEEE. Trimming at V came to 0 bases and at J to 4 bases, leaving 4 bases not matched to a gene. The CDR3 is 15 residues long. This CDR3 reads CASSLGSGGVYEQYF. The CDR3 nucleotides are TGTGCCAGCAGCTTGGGCAGCGGGGGGGTATACGAGCAGTACTTC.

This rearrangement joins TRBV12-5 to TRBJ2-5; 7 bases map to TRBD2. V shed 6 bases and J 5 bases; nucleotides not matched to a gene: 6. CDR1 LGHNT and CDR2 FRNRAP come from the germline V gene. The length of the CDR3 is 13 residues. The CDR3 DNA is TGTGCTAGTGGCCGAGCGGGGACGGAGACCCAGTACTTC. Encoded protein: CASGRAGTETQYF.